The next 8 T cell receptor beta chains were all read from a single sample in a study of shared clonotypes between healthy human individuals. Data came from immunoSEQ multiplex PCR; TCRdb stores just in-frame clones and leaves some out. The data contain fewer than 3 million clones, around 93% of them singletons. The sequenced sample consisted of naive CD4+ T cells from PBMCs. Subset specified: CD45RA+ positively selected. The receptors here all came from a man between 18 and 35 years old in good health. Some clones in this sample may be carry-over from other donors' samples.

This clone was counted a few times. In the same sample, other DNA sequences code for this CDR3. The chain links TRBV28 to TRBJ1-2, with D perhaps TRBD1 (5 bases). This CDR3 region has 14 residues. In germline, CDR1 is MDHEN, CDR2 SYDVKM. V was shortened by 6 bases and J by 2 bases, with 13 bases between the two germline ends. The CDR3 DNA reads as TGTGCCAGCAGCCGCCAGGGTAGCAACTATGGCTACACCTTC. This codes for CASSRQGSNYGYTF.

The chain carries TRBV5-1 and TRBJ2-2; TRBD2 matches 9 bases. The V gene end was trimmed by 4 bases and the J gene end by 5 bases; junction bases not matched to a gene: 9. Germline-derived CDR1 and CDR2 are SGHRS and YFSETQ. The CDR3 totals 16 residues. The CDR3: CASSSGSGGPTGELFF. The CDR3 nucleotides read TGCGCCAGCAGCAGCGGTAGCGGGGGCCCAACCGGGGAGCTGTTTTTT.

The J gene is TRBJ2-6, the V gene TRBV4-3, with D perhaps TRBD1 or TRBD2 (5 bases each). This CDR3 is 17 amino acids long. The germline gives CDR1 LGHNA, CDR2 YSLEER. Between the trimmed V and J ends, which lost 4 bases and 0 bases, there was a span of 13 bases. CDR3 loop: CASSPRGVYSGANVLTF. The CDR3 region has the DNA TGCGCCAGCAGCCCCCGAGGGGTGTACTCTGGGGCCAACGTCCTGACTTTC.

The chain links TRBV2 to TRBJ2-5; 10 bases align to TRBD2. The CDR3 is 17 residues long. CDR1 SNHLY and CDR2 FYNNEI come from the germline V gene. V dropped 0 bases and J dropped 4; count of bases not matched to a gene: 8. CDR3 region: CASSEANLAGVRETQYF. The CDR3 nucleotides read TGTGCCAGCAGTGAAGCAAACCTAGCGGGAGTGAGAGAGACCCAGTACTTC.

Written as DNA, the CDR3 is TGTGCCAGCAGCTTAGTGAGGGAGGCTGGAAACACCATATATTTT. This codes for CASSLVREAGNTIYF. This chain links TRBV7-9 with TRBJ1-3, with D unclear. The germline V gene encodes CDR1 SEHNR and CDR2 FQNEAQ (reference sequence). Trimming shortened V by 1 base and J by 2 bases, and 9 bases separated the two germline ends. This CDR3 has 15 residues. The whole variable domain, remainder taken from reference TRBV7-9 and TRBJ1-3, is DTGVSQNPRHKITKRGQNVTFRCDPISEHNRLYWYRQTLGQGPEFLTYFQNEAQLEKSRLLSDRFSAERPKGSFSTLEIQRTEQGDSAMYLCASSLVREAGNTIYFGEGSWLTVV.

The chain joins TRBV5-8 to TRBJ2-5, with no clear D. V lost 4 bases and J lost 13, with 14 bases in between. CDR1 SGHTS and CDR2 YDEGEE come from the germline V gene. This CDR3 has 11 amino acids. CDR3 in DNA: TGTGCCAGCAGCCCCCGGTTGGAGTTGTACTTC. It yields the protein CASSPRLELYF.

The V and J genes are TRBV19 and TRBJ2-7, with no clear D. CDR1 LNHDA and CDR2 SQIVND come from the germline V gene (reference sequence). Trimming left V 5 bases short and J 0 bases short, with 11 bases between. The CDR3 loop spans 14 amino acids. In nucleotides, the CDR3 is TGTGCCAGTAGTGAACGCAGGAGCTCCTACGAGCAGTACTTC. Translated, it gives CASSERRSSYEQYF.

The gene calls are TRBV4-1 and TRBJ1-3; 7 bases are shared with TRBD1. The CDR3 length is 15 residues. The germline gives CDR1 MGHRA, CDR2 YSYEKL. V was pared by 4 bases and J by 2 bases, with 5 bases of the junction left unmatched. The chain's CDR3 is CASSPPGGPGNTIYF. CDR3 sequence (DNA): TGCGCCAGCAGCCCACCAGGGGGACCTGGAAACACCATATATTTT.